This TCR beta chain stems from a study of T cells after posttransplantation cyclophosphamide. Study conclusions and caveats: Recipient CMV seropositivity and CMV reactivation strongly tracked TRB clonality. Blood and skin or GI T cell repertoires showed limited TRB overlap. Later post-transplant blood repertoires were often dominated by donor CD8+ memory clones.

This clone was observed many times. What it binds is unknown. Germline CDR1 SGHAT, CDR2 FQNNGV. Trimming removed 5 bases from V and 3 bases from J, with 17 bases in between. This CDR3 is built from 15 residues. The related graft donor's blood sample was taken on the day of bone marrow donation. The repertoire was sequenced with immunoSEQ multiplex PCR; TCRdb's copy has only in-frame clones and lacks some. The sample has around 24,000 clones, none seen only once. This receptor was identified in a woman in her sixties or seventies in good health, CMV-negative, and a related stem cell transplant donor. The rearrangement joins TRBV11-2 to TRBJ2-7; D is unclear. The sequencing input was PBMCs. CDR3 protein: CASSLRLELDYEQYF. CDR3 bases: TGTGCCAGCAGCCTCCGATTAGAGCTTGACTACGAGCAGTACTTC.